This T cell receptor (beta chain) emerged from a study of T cell responses to AZD1222 COVID-19 vaccine. Study-wide findings and caveats: Donor demographics were predominantly white British with a female majority; clonal diversity may be underestimated. Only a handful of AZD1222 recipients were seropositive at baseline. Per reports, nearly half of all spike-specific TCRs target regions that are unmutated in variants.

CDR3 size: 13 residues. The V gene lost 5 bases and the J gene lost 4 bases, with 11 bases spanning the gap. The germline CDR1 and CDR2 sequences are LNHDA and SQIVND (reference sequence). Pooled together were second doses at about 4 or about 12 weeks. As regards this clone: Antigen unknown.

Only in-frame clones appear in the TCRdb table, and some are missing; sequencing was by immunoSEQ multiplex PCR. Found here are roughly 95,000 clones, roughly 92% of them singletons; the top ten hold around 2.9%. The receptor was derived from an adult who received the AZD1222 COVID-19 vaccine. V is TRBV19 and J is TRBJ1-2; D gene uncertain. Sequencing used peripheral blood, obtained 28 days after the second AZD1222 dose. CDR3: CASSDLSGYGYTF. CDR3 DNA sequence: TGTGCCAGTAGTGACCTGAGCGGCTATGGCTACACCTTC.